Listed below are T cell receptor beta chains from one sample, sequenced in a study of shared T cell receptors in the human thymus. Sequencing used immunoSEQ multiplex PCR; TCRdb keeps in-frame clones, though not all of them. The sample has some 700,000 clones; 75% to 90% are singletons. This same sample was also taken into another study, of human thymus T cells.

The source material was thymocytes. These receptors originate from a girl under three years old with a congenital heart defect. Both conserved end residues are part of each CDR3. Some rows have no size entry. The others give once, few or many, or a class for an expanded clone.

v_gene	abundance	j_gene	len	CDR3aa
TRBV6-1	NA	TRBJ1-5	14	CASSDDRGDQPQHF
TRBV9	NA	TRBJ1-1	11	CASSPFPEAFF
TRBV21-1	NA	TRBJ2-1	16	CASSQGLAGAERGKVF
TRBV6-6	NA	TRBJ2-7	15	CASSFTTDSTYEQYF
TRBV4-1	NA	TRBJ1-1	15	CASSQAGMMNTEAFF
TRBV5-1	NA	TRBJ1-2	19	CASSFARDRLSRDNYGYTF
TRBV14	few	TRBJ1-3	17	CASSQDSGAFSGNTIYF
TRBV9	NA	TRBJ2-3	15	CASSVRLRDTDTQYF
TRBV25-1	NA	TRBJ2-2	16	CASSEYRGGNTGELFF
TRBV4-1	NA	TRBJ2-2	16	CASSLRLAGEGGELFF
TRBV15	NA	TRBJ2-4	18	CATSRESVRGLAKNIQYF
TRBV30	once	TRBJ1-2	14	CAWSVNRGRDGYTF
TRBV5-1	NA	TRBJ2-7	16	CASSEGEAGTSDEQYF
TRBV12-5	NA	TRBJ1-2	17	CASGDTILLSSNYGYTF
TRBV11-3	NA	TRBJ1-3	16	CASSLTGQGSGNTIYF
TRBV4-3	NA	TRBJ1-4	19	CASSPISRTGTRSNEKLFF
TRBV10-3	NA	TRBJ1-1	14	CAIGRRGMNTEAFF
TRBV5-1	NA	TRBJ2-2	16	CASSLVYYANTGELFF
TRBV9	NA	TRBJ1-1	16	CASSADRDRVNTEAFF
TRBV5-1	NA	TRBJ2-7	14	CASSTSGGSYEQYF
TRBV28	few	TRBJ1-5	17	CASSPQQGARGLQPQHF
TRBV7-7	NA	TRBJ2-5	15	CASSQYARPQETQYF
TRBV18	once	TRBJ1-1	19	CASSHKHRETISLPTEAFF
TRBV5-6	NA	TRBJ1-5	14	CASSLGGGNQPQHF
TRBV9	NA	TRBJ1-2	16	CASSVSRGFSNYGYTF
TRBV4-1	NA	TRBJ2-7	15	CASSLGQGLSDEQYF
TRBV13	NA	TRBJ2-3	14	CASSPRLAGDTQYF
TRBV5-6	few	TRBJ2-7	18	CASSLRIGQGARLREQYF
TRBV7-9	few	TRBJ1-2	16	CASSLGQGRVNYGYTF
TRBV28	NA	TRBJ2-7	14	CASTHDTGTYEQYF
TRBV5-6	NA	TRBJ2-5	14	CASSGTGGGKTQYF
TRBV4-1	once	TRBJ2-7	16	CASSPPGRERGYEQYF
TRBV5-5	NA	TRBJ1-6	17	CASSSKNWGQGNSPLHF
TRBV5-6	once	TRBJ2-1	15	CASGEDTDRLNEQFF
TRBV2	NA	TRBJ2-7	15	CASSETRTGESEQYF
TRBV4-2	NA	TRBJ2-1	12	CASSQLGAKQFF
TRBV14	NA	TRBJ2-3	15	CASSQGSGGTDTQYF
TRBV25-1	NA	TRBJ1-1	16	CASSGWTDLMNTEAFF
TRBV29-1	NA	TRBJ1-4	13	CSVVQSQNEKLFF
TRBV5-1	NA	TRBJ2-7	15	CASSLPRDRGYEQYF
TRBV19	NA	TRBJ1-1	14	CASSEQGAVTEAFF
TRBV5-5	NA	TRBJ2-7	17	CASSLEPLSGENYEQYF
TRBV7-3	NA	TRBJ1-1	15	CASSLIRQGNTEAFF
TRBV5-6	NA	TRBJ1-6	15	CASSFLLGSNSPLHF
TRBV11-2	NA	TRBJ2-7	16	CASSSGWGGDPYEQYF
TRBV14	NA	TRBJ2-2	14	CASSQCDRDGELFF
TRBV5-1	NA	TRBJ1-2	15	CASSFLRQELYGYTF
TRBV7-2	NA	TRBJ1-1	16	CASSQGVYRMNTEAFF
TRBV6-5	NA	TRBJ1-2	14	CASRRCGQLYGYTF
TRBV27	NA	TRBJ2-1	15	CASSLGRGTANEQFF